This is a list of T cell receptor beta chains from one sample in a study of T cells after yellow fever vaccination. TCRdb re-derived calls from the 5' RACE reads in MiXCR, one entry per CDR3 protein. The sample holds just under 600,000 distinct CDR3 sequences, roughly 14% seen once. This sample comprised PBMCs, obtained on the day of the yellow fever booster vaccination. Receptors originate from a man in his thirties or forties who received the YFV17D yellow fever vaccine. The CDR3 runs from the conserved cysteine through the conserved F or W. The D gene is left open where the match is weak. Expanded clones get a size class; other rows say once, few or many, or leave the size out.

d_gene | j_gene | abundance | v_gene | CDR3nt | CDR3aa
. | TRBJ2-7 | . | TRBV6-1 | TGTGCCAGCAGTGGCAGGGGACCAGCGCACGATTCCGAGCAGTACTTC | CASSGRGPAHDSEQYF
. | TRBJ2-5 | many | TRBV24-1 | TGTGCCACCGTAAAGGGGAAAGAGACCCAGTACTTC | CATVKGKETQYF
TRBD1 | TRBJ2-1 | . | TRBV3-1 | TGTGCCAGCAGCCAAGACCTGACAGGGTTGAGCTCCTACAATGAGCAGTTCTTC | CASSQDLTGLSSYNEQFF
. | TRBJ1-3 | . | TRBV11-2 | TGTGCCAGCAGCTTAGAAAACACCATATATTTT | CASSLENTIYF
TRBD1 | TRBJ1-4 | . | TRBV15 | TGTGCCACCAGCAGAGAAGACAGGGTGGGTGAAAAACTGTTTTTT | CATSREDRVGEKLFF
. | TRBJ2-7 | . | TRBV3-1 | TGTGCCAGCAGCCAAGTAACTAGCCCCGTCTACGAGCAGTACTTC | CASSQVTSPVYEQYF
TRBD1 | TRBJ2-2 | . | TRBV20-1 | TGCAGTGCTACCGGGACAGTCACCGGGGAGCTGTTTTTT | CSATGTVTGELFF
TRBD1 | TRBJ2-7 | few | TRBV27 | TGTGCCACCCGGGACAGGGTCGACGAGCAGTACTTC | CATRDRVDEQYF
. | TRBJ2-5 | few | TRBV12-3/TRBV12-4 | TGTGCCAGTCGAGCCATAGAAGAGACCCAGTACTTC | CASRAIEETQYF
. | TRBJ2-2 | . | TRBV12-3/TRBV12-4 | TGTGCCAGCAGTTTTTGGTATGAAACCGGGGAGCTGTTTTTT | CASSFWYETGELFF
. | TRBJ1-2 | . | TRBV20-1 | TGCAGCCTCGGCCGGGGGGTCTATGGCTACACCTTC | CSLGRGVYGYTF
TRBD2 | TRBJ2-5 | . | TRBV5-1 | TGCGCCAGCAGCCCAACTAGCGGGAGGGCCTCCGGAGAGACCCAGTACTTC | CASSPTSGRASGETQYF
. | TRBJ2-1 | few | TRBV28 | TGTGCCAGCAGTTTGGTTCTAGGGGCGCCTGAGCAGTTCTTC | CASSLVLGAPEQFF
. | TRBJ1-4 | few | TRBV7-2 | TGTGCCAGCAGCTCGGGACCAAGAAAACTGTTTTTT | CASSSGPRKLFF
TRBD2 | TRBJ2-5 | . | TRBV4-3 | TGCGCCAGCAGCCAAGTAGCGGGAGTCGGCGAGACCCAGTACTTC | CASSQVAGVGETQYF
. | TRBJ2-7 | few | TRBV7-6 | TGTGCCAGCGGATCGAGGAAAGGGGAAGGGGAGCAGTACTTC | CASGSRKGEGEQYF
TRBD1 | TRBJ2-6 | . | TRBV14 | TGTGCCAGCAGCCAGGTAACCGGGACAGCGATCTCTGGGGCCAACGTCCTGACTTTC | CASSQVTGTAISGANVLTF
. | TRBJ1-6 | few | TRBV30 | TGTGCCTGGACCCACTTGGGCAGGAAGGGATCCTCACCCCTCCACTTT | CAWTHLGRKGSSPLHF
TRBD1 | TRBJ2-2 | few | TRBV12-3/TRBV12-4 | TGTGCCAGCAGTTTCCTCAGGGGGCAGGGGAACACCGGGGAGCTGTTTTTT | CASSFLRGQGNTGELFF
TRBD2 | TRBJ2-3 | once | TRBV4-2 | TGTGCCAGCAGCCTCGAGCGGGAGTCTGGAGATACGCAGTATTTT | CASSLERESGDTQYF
. | TRBJ2-7 | . | TRBV6-5 | TGTGCCAGCGGAAACAGTGCCTACGAGCAGTACTTC | CASGNSAYEQYF
. | TRBJ2-5 | few | TRBV18 | TGTGCCAGCTCCCCAAGAGGCTCCCAAGAGACCCAGTACTTC | CASSPRGSQETQYF
. | TRBJ2-3 | few | TRBV14 | TGTGCCAGCAGCCAAGTAATAGGTGTCGGCACAGATACGCAGTATTTT | CASSQVIGVGTDTQYF
TRBD1 | TRBJ2-1 | . | TRBV19 | TGTGCCAGTAGTCTGCAGGGGGCCAATGAGCAGTTCTTC | CASSLQGANEQFF
. | TRBJ2-5 | . | TRBV4-3 | TGCGCCAGCAGCCAAGAAGTGGCGGGGTCCTCCCAAGAGACCCAGTACTTC | CASSQEVAGSSQETQYF
TRBD2 | TRBJ2-7 | few | TRBV20-1 | TGCAGTGCTACCGTCGGGAGGACTTCCTACGAGCAGTACTTC | CSATVGRTSYEQYF
. | TRBJ2-7 | few | TRBV1 | TGCACCAGCAGCCATGGGACTAGCGGGAGCCCTTACGAGCAGTACTTC | CTSSHGTSGSPYEQYF
. | TRBJ2-1 | few | TRBV20-1 | TGCAGTGCTAGTGTGGCGGGACCCTACAATGAGCAGTTCTTC | CSASVAGPYNEQFF
. | TRBJ2-2 | . | TRBV5-1 | TGCGCCAGCAGCTTACCCTTGGACAGTCTGCCCGGGGAGCTGTTTTTT | CASSLPLDSLPGELFF
. | TRBJ1-5 | . | TRBV6-2/TRBV6-3 | TGTGCCAGCAGTTACAGGGGTTTTAGTCAGCCCCAGCATTTT | CASSYRGFSQPQHF
. | TRBJ2-1 | few | TRBV3-1 | TGTGCCAGCAGCCAAGACCCCACTCGGCTCGATGAGCAGTTCTTC | CASSQDPTRLDEQFF
. | TRBJ1-2 | few | TRBV20-1 | TGCAGTGCGCACAGGGTGCGGAACTATGGCTACACCTTC | CSAHRVRNYGYTF
TRBD1 | TRBJ2-4 | few | TRBV3-1 | TGTGCCAGCAGCCAAGTCCCAGGGGGCGAAAAGGGGTCCAAAAACATTCAGTACTTC | CASSQVPGGEKGSKNIQYF
TRBD2 | TRBJ2-3 | few | TRBV7-8 | TGTGCCACCCTGCGGCCCGGGACTAGCGGGGGCAAGGTTTCGAACACAGATACGCAGTATTTT | CATLRPGTSGGKVSNTDTQYF
TRBD1 | TRBJ2-7 | few | TRBV7-2 | TGTGCCAGCAGCTGGGACAGGGGCTACGAGCAGTACTTC | CASSWDRGYEQYF
. | TRBJ2-3 | many | TRBV5-1 | TGCGCCAGCAGCTTGAATCCACCGGGCACAGATACGCAGTATTTT | CASSLNPPGTDTQYF
. | TRBJ1-6 | few | TRBV12-3/TRBV12-4 | TGTGCCAGCACCCTGGGAATGGGGATAATCAATTCACCCCTCCACTTT | CASTLGMGIINSPLHF
. | TRBJ1-5 | few | TRBV27 | TGTGCCAGCAGTTTTGGGTCAGGAAATCAGCCCCAGCATTTT | CASSFGSGNQPQHF
. | TRBJ2-3 | many | TRBV7-6 | TGTGCCAGCAGCTTCACAGGGACAGATACGCAGTATTTT | CASSFTGTDTQYF
. | TRBJ1-5 | . | TRBV16 | TGTGCCAGCAGCCCCTACATCGGGGACAATCAGCCCCAGCATTTT | CASSPYIGDNQPQHF
. | TRBJ2-1 | once | TRBV18 | TGTGCCAGCTCACCAGGGCCACCCCCCAACAATGAGCAGTTCTTC | CASSPGPPPNNEQFF
TRBD2 | TRBJ2-3 | . | TRBV20-1 | TGCAGTGCTAGAGTCCCTAGCGGGACGGGTACGCAGTATTTT | CSARVPSGTGTQYF
TRBD1 | TRBJ2-3 | few | TRBV5-1 | TGCGCCATCTTCTCGGGACAGCCCACAGATACGCAGTATTTT | CAIFSGQPTDTQYF
. | TRBJ1-1 | . | TRBV29-1 | TGCAGCGTCGGGCTGTCGGCCCGGGCAACCACTGAAGCTTTCTTT | CSVGLSARATTEAFF
. | TRBJ2-7 | few | TRBV4-2 | TGTGCCAGCAGCCAAGTCTTCGGTAGCACCTACGAGCAGTACTTC | CASSQVFGSTYEQYF
TRBD2 | TRBJ2-3 | few | TRBV19 | TGTGCCAGTAGTACCCCCGGGACTAGTAAAGGCGCAGATACGCAGTATTTT | CASSTPGTSKGADTQYF
. | TRBJ2-2 | . | TRBV7-8 | TGTGCCAGCAGCTTAGTTCTGGGAAGGAACACCGGGGAGCTGTTTTTT | CASSLVLGRNTGELFF
. | TRBJ1-6 | . | TRBV7-6 | TGTGCCAGCAGCTTAGTGTCAGGAATCGATTCACCCCTCCACTTT | CASSLVSGIDSPLHF
. | TRBJ2-3 | . | TRBV7-7 | TGTGCCAGCAGCCAGGAACACGGGACGCAGTATTTT | CASSQEHGTQYF
TRBD2 | TRBJ2-3 | . | TRBV5-5 | TGTGCCAGCATCGGGACTAGGTCAGATACGCAGTATTTT | CASIGTRSDTQYF
TRBD2 | TRBJ2-1 | . | TRBV7-9 | TGTGCCAGCAGCTTGTCCGGGGAAGCGGGAGGGAGGAATGAGCAGTTCTTC | CASSLSGEAGGRNEQFF